These T cell receptor beta chains were read from a single sample in a study of blood T cell repertoires in COVID-19. Repertoires were generated with immunoSEQ multiplex PCR, while TCRdb's copy carries only in-frame clones and drops some. The sample lists about 150,000 clones, less than 90% occurring once. Material for sequencing was peripheral blood. These receptors were obtained from a woman in her 70s with acute or convalescent COVID-19. CDR3s include the opening cysteine and the closing phenylalanine or tryptophan. A D gene is named only where the DNA matches it firmly. Clone size is not always given. Where it is, it says once, few, many or a class for expanded clones.

.,TRBV2,TRBJ1-1,.,TGTGCCAGCAGCCCCGAGCAGAACACTGAAGCTTTCTTT,CASSPEQNTEAFF
TRBD1,TRBV6-6,TRBJ1-1,.,TGTGCCAGCAGTTACTCCGGACAGGGGACTGAAGCTTTCTTT,CASSYSGQGTEAFF
TRBD1,TRBV28,TRBJ1-5,.,TGTGCCAGCAGTGGGGGACAGGTCGGGAATCAGCCCCAGCATTTT,CASSGGQVGNQPQHF
.,TRBV5-6,TRBJ1-2,once,TGTGCCAGCAGCCCGAAGGCCGGGGATAGAGATGGCTACACCTTC,CASSPKAGDRDGYTF
TRBD1,TRBV6-6,TRBJ2-7,.,TGTGCCAGCAGCCGCCGGACAGGGTCCTACGAGCAGTACTTC,CASSRRTGSYEQYF
TRBD1,TRBV2,TRBJ1-2,.,TGTGCCAACAACGACAGGGGATATGGCTACACCTTC,CANNDRGYGYTF
.,TRBV3-1/TRBV3-2,TRBJ2-7,.,TGTGCCAGCAGCCATCACGGGAGTGGGGGGAGCTCCTACGAGCAGTACTTC,CASSHHGSGGSSYEQYF
.,TRBV2,TRBJ2-7,.,TGTGCCAGCACTTGGGAGGGGGCCTACGAGCAGTACTTC,CASTWEGAYEQYF
TRBD1,TRBV3-1/TRBV3-2,TRBJ1-4,.,TGTGCCAGCAGCCAGGCGGGGACAGGGGGAGGAGAAAAACTGTTTTTT,CASSQAGTGGGEKLFF
TRBD1,TRBV5-5,TRBJ2-3,.,TGTGCCAGCACCGACGACAGGGGGCGCACAGATACGCAGTATTTT,CASTDDRGRTDTQYF
TRBD2,TRBV3-1/TRBV3-2,TRBJ2-7,.,TGTGCCAGCAGCCAAGCTAGCGGGGGGGCCTACGAGCAGTACTTC,CASSQASGGAYEQYF
TRBD1,TRBV18,TRBJ1-2,.,TGTGCCAGCTCACCACTTGACAGGGACTATGGCTACACCTTC,CASSPLDRDYGYTF
.,TRBV10-1,TRBJ2-7,.,TGCGCCAGCAGTGACGGGACAAGGTTTTACGAGCAGTACTTC,CASSDGTRFYEQYF
TRBD1,TRBV19,TRBJ1-2,.,TGTGCCAGTAGTGGGGGGACAGTGCCCATCGAAGCTCATGGCTACACCTTC,CASSGGTVPIEAHGYTF
TRBD1,TRBV6-6,TRBJ1-1,.,TGTGCCAGCAGTTCCGGACAGGGTACGGCTTTCTTT,CASSSGQGTAFF
.,TRBV5-8,TRBJ1-4,.,TGTGCCAGCAGCCCGCGGGGTAACGCACACTCGGCTAATGAAAAACTGTTTTTT,CASSPRGNAHSANEKLFF
TRBD1,TRBV6-1,TRBJ2-5,once,TGTGCCAGCAGTGAAGTGTTATGGAGGGACAGGGGGGAGACCCAGTACTTC,CASSEVLWRDRGETQYF
TRBD2,TRBV19,TRBJ2-1,.,TGTGCCAGTAGTATCGCTAGCGGGGATAGGAGCTCCTACAATGAGCAGTTCTTC,CASSIASGDRSSYNEQFF
TRBD1,TRBV4-1,TRBJ2-7,.,TGCGCCAGCAGCCAAGCGTGGCCGACAGGGAGCTCCTACGAGCAGTACTTC,CASSQAWPTGSSYEQYF
.,TRBV5-1,TRBJ1-1,.,TGCGCCAGCAGCTTGACAGTAATGAACACTGAAGCTTTCTTT,CASSLTVMNTEAFF
TRBD2,TRBV6-5,TRBJ2-7,once,TGTGCCAGCAGTTGGGAGGGGAACTACGAGCAGTACTTC,CASSWEGNYEQYF
TRBD1,TRBV11-1,TRBJ2-1,once,TGTGCCAGCACCTTGGGACAGGATCGGAATGAGCAGTTCTTC,CASTLGQDRNEQFF
.,TRBV5-8,TRBJ1-3,.,TGTGCCAGCAGCTTGGGTGTGAGCTCTGGAAACACCATATATTTT,CASSLGVSSGNTIYF
.,TRBV6-2/TRBV6-3,TRBJ2-5,.,.,CASSSSTPQETQYF
.,TRBV24-1,TRBJ1-5,.,TGTGCCACCAGTGATCCGGACAGCTATAGCAATCAGCCCCAGCATTTT,CATSDPDSYSNQPQHF
TRBD2,TRBV7-8,TRBJ2-1,.,TGTGCCAGCAGCTTGTATTATCGGCGGGAGGTATCTCTCTACAATGAGCAGTTCTTC,CASSLYYRREVSLYNEQFF
.,TRBV28,TRBJ2-7,.,TGTGCCAGCAAACGGGGGACGTACGAGCAGTACTTC,CASKRGTYEQYF
.,TRBV19,TRBJ1-2,.,TGTGCCAGTAGTATAGGACGGGGAGGCTATGGCTACACCTTC,CASSIGRGGYGYTF
TRBD1,TRBV6-5,TRBJ1-1,.,TGTGCCAGCAGTTACACAGGGGGCAGTTTTACTGAAGCTTTCTTT,CASSYTGGSFTEAFF
.,TRBV9,TRBJ1-1,.,TGTGCCAGCAGCGGAACAGGGATCGGCACTGAAGCTTTCTTT,CASSGTGIGTEAFF
.,TRBV11-1,TRBJ2-1,.,TGTGCCAGCAGCTTGGGAGGCATATCCTACAATGAGCAGTTCTTC,CASSLGGISYNEQFF
TRBD2,TRBV4-2,TRBJ2-1,.,TGTGCCAGCAGCCAGATTGGCGCGGGAGTGCGTAATGAGCAGTTCTTC,CASSQIGAGVRNEQFF
.,TRBV5-1,TRBJ1-2,.,TGCGCCAGCAGCTTGAGTGAGGCTGGCTACACCTTC,CASSLSEAGYTF
.,TRBV5-4,TRBJ2-3,.,TGTGCCAGCAGCTTGGCCGAGGGGGGGTGGAATACGCAGTATTTT,CASSLAEGGWNTQYF
TRBD1,TRBV29-1,TRBJ2-7,.,TGCAGCGTTATTCGACAGGGATCTTCCTACGAGCAGTACTTC,CSVIRQGSSYEQYF
.,TRBV7-6,TRBJ2-7,.,TGTGCCAGCAGCTTAGTCGGGGGACAGTCCTACGAGCAGTACTTC,CASSLVGGQSYEQYF
TRBD1,TRBV5-1,TRBJ2-7,.,TGCGCCAGCAGCTGGGGGACAGGGGCGTACGAGCAGTACTTC,CASSWGTGAYEQYF
.,TRBV5-1,TRBJ2-5,.,TGCGCCAGCAGTTCGGGGCGCGGGGTAGAGACCCAGTACTTC,CASSSGRGVETQYF
TRBD1,TRBV10-2,TRBJ2-4,once,TGCGCCAGCATGGACAGGGCCAAAAACATTCAGTACTTC,CASMDRAKNIQYF
.,TRBV5-1,TRBJ2-3,few,TGCGCCAGCAGCTTGGCCTATAGCGGAGACACAGATACGCAGTATTTT,CASSLAYSGDTDTQYF
TRBD1,TRBV9,TRBJ1-4,.,TGTGCCAGCAGCGCACGCCCCGGGACAGAAGAAAATGAAAAACTGTTTTTT,CASSARPGTEENEKLFF